Listed below are T cell receptor beta chains from one sample, sequenced in a study of graft-versus-host responses after intestinal transplantation. The antigens of these receptors remain unknown. Data came from immunoSEQ multiplex PCR; TCRdb stores just in-frame clones and leaves some out. The table has over 100,000 clones, just under 95% seen once. The sample was unstimulated CD8+ T cells sorted from spleen or lymph node cells, taken before transplant. These receptors originate from a human donor who was the organ donor for an intestinal transplant. Each CDR3 is given with its conserved first and last residue. The order of the fields is J gene, V gene, clone size, D gene, CDR3 protein, CDR3 DNA. A D gene is named only where the DNA matches it firmly. A clone size is listed for some rows: how often the clone was seen (once, few, many), or a class if it is expanded.

J gene: TRBJ1-5; V gene: TRBV10-3; clone size: NA; D gene: TRBD1; CDR3 protein: CAISETGGQPQHF; CDR3 DNA: TGTGCCATCAGTGAGACAGGGGGGCAGCCCCAGCATTTT
J gene: TRBJ2-7; V gene: TRBV4-2; clone size: NA; D gene: NA; CDR3 protein: CASSQGTRGDEQYF; CDR3 DNA: TGTGCCAGCAGCCAAGGAACTAGAGGTGACGAGCAGTACTTC
J gene: TRBJ1-1; V gene: TRBV7-9; clone size: NA; D gene: NA; CDR3 protein: CASSLAGGRDF; CDR3 DNA: TGTGCCAGCAGCTTGGCCGGGGGCCGGGACTTT
J gene: TRBJ2-7; V gene: TRBV27; clone size: NA; D gene: TRBD1; CDR3 protein: CASSPSGQDYEQYF; CDR3 DNA: TGTGCCAGCAGTCCATCGGGACAGGATTACGAGCAGTACTTC
J gene: TRBJ2-5; V gene: TRBV28; clone size: NA; D gene: NA; CDR3 protein: CASSYDEQETQYF; CDR3 DNA: TGTGCCAGCAGCTATGACGAACAGGAGACCCAGTACTTC
J gene: TRBJ2-7; V gene: TRBV6-5; clone size: NA; D gene: TRBD2; CDR3 protein: CASRAGTSGSYEQYF; CDR3 DNA: TGTGCCAGCAGGGCCGGGACTAGCGGTTCCTACGAGCAGTACTTC
J gene: TRBJ2-5; V gene: TRBV27; clone size: NA; D gene: NA; CDR3 protein: CASSLSRDTGQYF; CDR3 DNA: TGTGCCAGCAGTTTATCGCGGGACACCGGCCAGTACTTC
J gene: TRBJ2-2; V gene: TRBV2; clone size: NA; D gene: TRBD2; CDR3 protein: CASAWVAGDTGELFF; CDR3 DNA: TGTGCCAGCGCCTGGGTAGCGGGAGACACCGGGGAGCTGTTTTTT
J gene: TRBJ1-2; V gene: TRBV5-3; clone size: NA; D gene: TRBD1; CDR3 protein: CARSGWTGPYGYTF; CDR3 DNA: TGTGCCAGAAGCGGGTGGACAGGACCCTATGGCTACACCTTC
J gene: TRBJ1-3; V gene: TRBV30; clone size: NA; D gene: NA; CDR3 protein: CAWSVHSGNTIYF; CDR3 DNA: TGTGCCTGGAGTGTACACTCTGGAAACACCATATATTTT
J gene: TRBJ1-4; V gene: TRBV19; clone size: NA; D gene: NA; CDR3 protein: CASMSTDNEKLFF; CDR3 DNA: TGTGCCAGTATGTCCACGGACAATGAAAAACTGTTTTTT
J gene: TRBJ2-2; V gene: TRBV2; clone size: NA; D gene: TRBD2; CDR3 protein: CASRVSGRAGELFF; CDR3 DNA: TGTGCCAGCAGAGTTAGCGGGAGGGCCGGGGAGCTGTTTTTT
J gene: TRBJ2-7; V gene: TRBV5-6; clone size: NA; D gene: NA; CDR3 protein: CASSLATPSVSYEQYF; CDR3 DNA: TGTGCCAGCAGCTTGGCCACGCCTAGTGTCTCCTACGAGCAGTACTTC
J gene: TRBJ1-2; V gene: TRBV6-6; clone size: NA; D gene: TRBD1; CDR3 protein: CASSYATGGDYGYTF; CDR3 DNA: TGTGCCAGCAGTTACGCGACAGGGGGTGACTATGGCTACACCTTC
J gene: TRBJ2-1; V gene: TRBV7-9; clone size: NA; D gene: TRBD2; CDR3 protein: CASSLETSGVYNEQFF; CDR3 DNA: TGTGCCAGCAGCTTAGAGACTAGCGGAGTCTACAATGAGCAGTTCTTC
J gene: TRBJ2-7; V gene: TRBV4-3; clone size: NA; D gene: NA; CDR3 protein: CASSQARTNSYEQYF; CDR3 DNA: TGCGCCAGCAGCCAAGCCAGGACGAACTCCTACGAGCAGTACTTC
J gene: TRBJ1-1; V gene: TRBV6-1; clone size: NA; D gene: TRBD1; CDR3 protein: CASSEGQGEAFF; CDR3 DNA: TGTGCCAGCAGTGAAGGACAGGGCGAAGCTTTCTTT
J gene: TRBJ1-5; V gene: TRBV27; clone size: NA; D gene: NA; CDR3 protein: CASSSIGGNQPQHF; CDR3 DNA: TGTGCCAGCAGTAGTATCGGAGGGAATCAGCCCCAGCATTTT
J gene: TRBJ2-6; V gene: TRBV9; clone size: NA; D gene: NA; CDR3 protein: CASSVDYRSSGANVLTF; CDR3 DNA: TGTGCCAGCAGCGTAGATTATAGGTCCTCTGGGGCCAACGTCCTGACTTTC
J gene: TRBJ2-1; V gene: TRBV19; clone size: NA; D gene: NA; CDR3 protein: CASGWKVSYNEQFF; CDR3 DNA: TGTGCCAGTGGCTGGAAAGTGTCCTACAATGAGCAGTTCTTC
J gene: TRBJ2-7; V gene: TRBV5-1; clone size: NA; D gene: TRBD2; CDR3 protein: CASSLTPSSGPPHYEQYF; CDR3 DNA: TGCGCCAGCAGCTTGACCCCTTCTAGCGGGCCCCCTCACTACGAGCAGTACTTC
J gene: TRBJ1-1; V gene: TRBV2; clone size: NA; D gene: NA; CDR3 protein: CASSETGSNTEAFF; CDR3 DNA: TGTGCCAGCAGTGAAACAGGGTCGAACACTGAAGCTTTCTTT
J gene: TRBJ2-3; V gene: TRBV18; clone size: once; D gene: TRBD2; CDR3 protein: CASSVLAGGPSDTQYF; CDR3 DNA: TGTGCCAGCTCTGTCCTAGCGGGAGGGCCCTCAGATACGCAGTATTTT
J gene: TRBJ2-1; V gene: TRBV2; clone size: NA; D gene: TRBD2; CDR3 protein: CATLRTSGRHAYNEQFF; CDR3 DNA: TGTGCCACCCTACGGACTAGCGGGAGGCATGCCTACAATGAGCAGTTCTTC
J gene: TRBJ1-2; V gene: TRBV7-9; clone size: NA; D gene: TRBD1; CDR3 protein: CASSLSTGRESGGYTF; CDR3 DNA: TGTGCCAGCAGCTTATCGACAGGGCGGGAGTCAGGGGGCTACACCTTC
J gene: TRBJ2-7; V gene: TRBV6-5; clone size: few; D gene: NA; CDR3 protein: CASALFPGYEQYF; CDR3 DNA: TGTGCCAGCGCCCTTTTCCCGGGCTACGAGCAGTACTTC
J gene: TRBJ2-7; V gene: TRBV7-9; clone size: once; D gene: NA; CDR3 protein: CASSLNLGNEQYF; CDR3 DNA: TGTGCCAGCAGCCTGAACCTAGGGAACGAGCAGTACTTC
J gene: TRBJ2-1; V gene: TRBV4-1; clone size: NA; D gene: NA; CDR3 protein: CASSQERGSEQFF; CDR3 DNA: TGCGCCAGCAGCCAAGAGAGGGGGAGTGAGCAGTTCTTC
J gene: TRBJ2-2; V gene: TRBV4-1; clone size: once; D gene: TRBD2; CDR3 protein: CASSQDLIAGGLNTGELFF; CDR3 DNA: TGCGCCAGCAGCCAAGATCTGATAGCGGGAGGGCTGAACACCGGGGAGCTGTTTTTT
J gene: TRBJ2-6; V gene: TRBV4-3; clone size: NA; D gene: NA; CDR3 protein: CASSQHDRNSGANVLTF; CDR3 DNA: TGCGCCAGCAGCCAGCATGACAGGAACTCTGGGGCCAACGTCCTGACTTTC
J gene: TRBJ2-3; V gene: TRBV5-4; clone size: NA; D gene: NA; CDR3 protein: CATLGGPSTDTQYF; CDR3 DNA: TGTGCCACCCTTGGGGGTCCTAGCACAGATACGCAGTATTTT
J gene: TRBJ2-2; V gene: TRBV7-9; clone size: NA; D gene: NA; CDR3 protein: CASSPTGELFF; CDR3 DNA: TGTGCCAGCAGCCCGACCGGGGAGCTGTTTTTT
J gene: TRBJ2-3; V gene: TRBV12-5; clone size: once; D gene: TRBD2; CDR3 protein: CASGLGLAGVDEDTQYF; CDR3 DNA: TGTGCTAGTGGTTTGGGACTAGCGGGAGTAGATGAAGATACGCAGTATTTT
J gene: TRBJ2-7; V gene: TRBV7-8; clone size: NA; D gene: NA; CDR3 protein: CASSSREYEQYF; CDR3 DNA: TGTGCCAGCAGCTCTCGGGAGTACGAGCAGTACTTC
J gene: TRBJ2-5; V gene: TRBV5-1; clone size: NA; D gene: TRBD1; CDR3 protein: CASSLGTGVPETQYF; CDR3 DNA: TGCGCCAGCAGCTTGGGGACAGGGGTTCCAGAGACCCAGTACTTC
J gene: TRBJ2-7; V gene: TRBV19; clone size: NA; D gene: TRBD1; CDR3 protein: CASSADRTGVDEQYF; CDR3 DNA: TGTGCCAGTAGTGCCGACCGGACAGGGGTGGACGAGCAGTACTTC
J gene: TRBJ2-1; V gene: TRBV7-2; clone size: NA; D gene: NA; CDR3 protein: CASSLAGSGEQFF; CDR3 DNA: TGTGCCAGCAGCTTAGCCGGCAGTGGAGAGCAGTTCTTC
J gene: TRBJ2-3; V gene: TRBV7-9; clone size: NA; D gene: NA; CDR3 protein: CASSLRLDLPRDTQYF; CDR3 DNA: TGTGCCAGCAGCTTAAGGCTCGACTTACCGCGGGATACGCAGTATTTT
J gene: TRBJ2-7; V gene: TRBV19; clone size: NA; D gene: NA; CDR3 protein: CATRDRNLQNEQYF; CDR3 DNA: TGTGCCACCAGGGATCGGAATCTGCAGAACGAGCAGTACTTC
J gene: TRBJ2-7; V gene: TRBV7-2; clone size: NA; D gene: NA; CDR3 protein: CASSLVGSAYEQYF; CDR3 DNA: TGTGCCAGCAGCTTAGTTGGCAGCGCCTACGAGCAGTACTTC
J gene: TRBJ2-7; V gene: TRBV11-2; clone size: NA; D gene: NA; CDR3 protein: CASSLEGSSYEQYF; CDR3 DNA: TGTGCCAGCAGCTTAGAAGGCAGCTCCTACGAGCAGTACTTC
J gene: TRBJ2-7; V gene: TRBV6-5; clone size: NA; D gene: NA; CDR3 protein: CASSSDSDEQYF; CDR3 DNA: TGTGCCAGCAGCTCGGACAGCGACGAGCAGTACTTC
J gene: TRBJ2-1; V gene: TRBV18; clone size: NA; D gene: NA; CDR3 protein: CASSPPEGETYNEQFF; CDR3 DNA: TGTGCCAGCTCACCACCAGAGGGAGAGACCTACAATGAGCAGTTCTTC
J gene: TRBJ2-3; V gene: TRBV11-2; clone size: NA; D gene: NA; CDR3 protein: CASSSGVTQYF; CDR3 DNA: TGTGCCAGCAGCTCAGGGGTTACGCAGTATTTT
J gene: TRBJ2-5; V gene: TRBV18; clone size: NA; D gene: NA; CDR3 protein: CASSPHIREPQYF; CDR3 DNA: TGTGCCAGCTCACCACACATTAGGGAGCCCCAGTACTTC
J gene: TRBJ2-7; V gene: TRBV28; clone size: NA; D gene: TRBD1; CDR3 protein: CASAGTGLSEQYF; CDR3 DNA: TGTGCCAGCGCCGGGACAGGGTTGAGCGAGCAGTACTTC
J gene: TRBJ1-5; V gene: TRBV4-1; clone size: NA; D gene: NA; CDR3 protein: CASSPGDNGYQPQHF; CDR3 DNA: TGCGCCAGCAGCCCAGGCGACAATGGGTATCAGCCCCAGCATTTT
J gene: TRBJ2-3; V gene: TRBV19; clone size: once; D gene: TRBD2; CDR3 protein: CASSFRWGGRGDTQYF; CDR3 DNA: TGTGCCAGTAGCTTCCGGTGGGGCGGGAGAGGGGATACGCAGTATTTT
J gene: TRBJ1-2; V gene: TRBV30; clone size: NA; D gene: NA; CDR3 protein: CAWSGAVEGYTF; CDR3 DNA: TGTGCCTGGAGTGGGGCCGTCGAGGGCTACACCTTC
J gene: TRBJ2-5; V gene: TRBV29-1; clone size: NA; D gene: NA; CDR3 protein: CSVESGGGLQETQYF; CDR3 DNA: TGCAGCGTTGAATCGGGCGGTGGGCTACAAGAGACCCAGTACTTC
J gene: TRBJ2-5; V gene: TRBV11-2; clone size: NA; D gene: NA; CDR3 protein: CASSPLPDPETQYF; CDR3 DNA: TGTGCCAGCAGCCCTCTCCCGGACCCGGAGACCCAGTACTTC
J gene: TRBJ1-4; V gene: TRBV4-1; clone size: NA; D gene: NA; CDR3 protein: CASSQDGVGGKLFF; CDR3 DNA: TGCGCCAGCAGCCAAGATGGCGTCGGCGGAAAACTGTTTTTT
J gene: TRBJ2-7; V gene: TRBV4-1; clone size: NA; D gene: NA; CDR3 protein: CASSPYPDSSSYEQYF; CDR3 DNA: TGCGCCAGCAGCCCCTACCCGGACTCAAGCTCCTACGAGCAGTACTTC
J gene: TRBJ2-3; V gene: TRBV4-2; clone size: once; D gene: NA; CDR3 protein: CASSQDLASPQYF; CDR3 DNA: TGTGCCAGCAGCCAAGATTTAGCCAGTCCGCAGTATTTT
J gene: TRBJ2-4; V gene: TRBV30; clone size: NA; D gene: TRBD1; CDR3 protein: CAWGDRDALAKNIQYF; CDR3 DNA: TGTGCCTGGGGGGACAGGGACGCTTTAGCCAAAAACATTCAGTACTTC
J gene: TRBJ1-3; V gene: TRBV7-9; clone size: NA; D gene: TRBD1; CDR3 protein: CASSLVSGGGNTIYF; CDR3 DNA: TGTGCCAGCAGCTTAGTTTCAGGGGGTGGAAACACCATATATTTT